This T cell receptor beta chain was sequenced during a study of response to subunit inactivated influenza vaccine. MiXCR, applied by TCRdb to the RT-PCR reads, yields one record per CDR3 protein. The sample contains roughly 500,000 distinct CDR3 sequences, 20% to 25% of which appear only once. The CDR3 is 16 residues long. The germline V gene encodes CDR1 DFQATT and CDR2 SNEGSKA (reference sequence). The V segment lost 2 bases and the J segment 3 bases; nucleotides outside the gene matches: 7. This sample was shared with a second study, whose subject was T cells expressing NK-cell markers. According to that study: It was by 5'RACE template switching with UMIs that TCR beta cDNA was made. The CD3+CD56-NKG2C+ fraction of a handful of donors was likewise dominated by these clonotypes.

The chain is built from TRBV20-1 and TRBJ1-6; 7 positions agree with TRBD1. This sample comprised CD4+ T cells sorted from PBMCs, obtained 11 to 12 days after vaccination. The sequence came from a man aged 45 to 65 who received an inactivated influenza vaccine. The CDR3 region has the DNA TGCAGTGCTAGATCAGGGGGTGGAGGCTATAATTCACCCCTCCACTTT. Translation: CSARSGGGGYNSPLHF.